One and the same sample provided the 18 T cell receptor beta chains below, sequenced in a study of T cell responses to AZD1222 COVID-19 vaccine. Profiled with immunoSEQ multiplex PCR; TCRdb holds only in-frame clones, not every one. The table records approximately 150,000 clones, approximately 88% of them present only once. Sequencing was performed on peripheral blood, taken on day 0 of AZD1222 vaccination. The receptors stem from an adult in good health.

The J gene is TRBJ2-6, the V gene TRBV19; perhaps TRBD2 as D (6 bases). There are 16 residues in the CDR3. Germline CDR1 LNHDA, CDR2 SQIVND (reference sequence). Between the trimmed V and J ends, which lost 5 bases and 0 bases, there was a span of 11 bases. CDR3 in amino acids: CASSLTGVSGANVLTF. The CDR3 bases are TGTGCCAGTAGTCTAACGGGGGTCTCTGGGGCCAACGTCCTGACTTTC.

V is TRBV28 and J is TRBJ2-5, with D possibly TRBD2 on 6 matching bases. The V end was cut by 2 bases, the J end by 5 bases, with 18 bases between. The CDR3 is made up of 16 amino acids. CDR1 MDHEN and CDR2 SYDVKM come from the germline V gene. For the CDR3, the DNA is TGTGCCAGCAGTTTAAGACTAGTAAATCCCCGTGAGACCCAGTACTTC. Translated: CASSLRLVNPRETQYF.

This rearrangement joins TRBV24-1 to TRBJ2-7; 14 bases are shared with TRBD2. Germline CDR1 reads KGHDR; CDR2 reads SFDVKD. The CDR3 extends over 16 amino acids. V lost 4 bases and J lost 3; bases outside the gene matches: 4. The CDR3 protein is CATSEPGTSGSYEQYF. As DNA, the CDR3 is TGTGCCACCAGTGAACCTGGGACTAGCGGGAGCTACGAGCAGTACTTC.

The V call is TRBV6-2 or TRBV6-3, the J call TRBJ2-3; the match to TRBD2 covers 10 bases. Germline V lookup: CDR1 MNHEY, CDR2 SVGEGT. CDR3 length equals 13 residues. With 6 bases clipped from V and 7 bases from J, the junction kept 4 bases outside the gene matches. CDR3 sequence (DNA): TGTGCCAGCAGCTCGGGACTAGCGAATACGCAGTATTTT. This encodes CASSSGLANTQYF.

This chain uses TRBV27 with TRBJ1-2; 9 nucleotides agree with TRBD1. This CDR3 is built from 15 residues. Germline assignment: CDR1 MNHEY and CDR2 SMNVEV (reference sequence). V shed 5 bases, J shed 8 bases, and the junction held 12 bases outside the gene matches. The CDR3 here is CASSLTTGTGMGYTF. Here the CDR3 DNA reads TGTGCCAGCAGTCTAACAACCGGGACAGGGATGGGCTACACCTTC.

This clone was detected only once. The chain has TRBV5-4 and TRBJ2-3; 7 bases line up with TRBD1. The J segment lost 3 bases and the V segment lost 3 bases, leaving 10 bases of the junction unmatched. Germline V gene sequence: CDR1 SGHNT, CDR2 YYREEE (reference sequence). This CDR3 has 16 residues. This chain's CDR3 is CASSWGQSRGTDTQYF. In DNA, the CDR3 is TGTGCCAGCAGCTGGGGACAGAGCAGGGGGACAGATACGCAGTATTTT.

The CDR3, as DNA: TGTGCCAGCAGTTTATGGTCAGGGGTCGACTATGGCTACACCTTC. Protein product: CASSLWSGVDYGYTF. The rearrangement links TRBV28 to TRBJ1-2, with a possible D match to TRBD1 (6 bases). This CDR3 is 15 amino acids long. V shed 0 bases and J shed 3 bases, with 11 bases lying between them. Germline values: CDR1 MDHEN, CDR2 SYDVKM.

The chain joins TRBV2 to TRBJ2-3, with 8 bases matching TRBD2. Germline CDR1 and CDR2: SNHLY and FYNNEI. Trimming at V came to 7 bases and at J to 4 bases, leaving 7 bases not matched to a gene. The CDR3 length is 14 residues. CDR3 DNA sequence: TGTGCCAGCAAGAAAGCGGGAGTACCAGATACGCAGTATTTT. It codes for CASKKAGVPDTQYF. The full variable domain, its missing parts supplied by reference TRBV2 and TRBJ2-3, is EPEVTQTPSHQVTQMGQEVILRCVPISNHLYFYWYRQILGQKVEFLVSFYNNEISEKSEIFDDQFSVERPDGSNFTLKIRSTKLEDSAMYFCASKKAGVPDTQYFGPGTRLTVL.

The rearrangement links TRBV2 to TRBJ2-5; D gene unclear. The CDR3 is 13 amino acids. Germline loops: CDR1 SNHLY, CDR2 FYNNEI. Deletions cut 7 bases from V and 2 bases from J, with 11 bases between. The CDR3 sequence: CASTVRSQETQYF. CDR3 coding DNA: TGTGCCAGCACCGTCAGGTCTCAAGAGACCCAGTACTTC.

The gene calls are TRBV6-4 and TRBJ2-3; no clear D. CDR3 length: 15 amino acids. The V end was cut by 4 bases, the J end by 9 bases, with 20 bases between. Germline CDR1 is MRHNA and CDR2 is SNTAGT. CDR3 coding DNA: TGTGCCAGCAGTGTCACTGACGGATTCACGCAGACGCAGTATTTT. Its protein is CASSVTDGFTQTQYF.

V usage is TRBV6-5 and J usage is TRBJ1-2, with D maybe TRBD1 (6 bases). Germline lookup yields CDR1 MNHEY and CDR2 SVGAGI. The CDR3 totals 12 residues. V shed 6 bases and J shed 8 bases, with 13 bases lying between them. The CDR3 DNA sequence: TGTGCCAGCAGCAACACCAGGGGCGGCTACACCTTC. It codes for CASSNTRGGYTF.

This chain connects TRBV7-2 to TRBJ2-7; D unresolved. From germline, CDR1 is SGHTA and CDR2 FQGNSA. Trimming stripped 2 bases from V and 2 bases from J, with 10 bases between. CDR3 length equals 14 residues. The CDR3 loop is CASSLYSGTYEQYF. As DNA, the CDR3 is TGTGCCAGCAGCTTATACTCTGGAACCTACGAGCAGTACTTC.

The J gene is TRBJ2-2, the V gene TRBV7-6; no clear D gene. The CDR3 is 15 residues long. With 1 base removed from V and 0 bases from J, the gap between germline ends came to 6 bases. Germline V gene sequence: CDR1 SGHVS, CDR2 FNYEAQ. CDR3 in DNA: TGTGCCAGCAGCTTAGGACATTCGAACACCGGGGAGCTGTTTTTT. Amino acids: CASSLGHSNTGELFF. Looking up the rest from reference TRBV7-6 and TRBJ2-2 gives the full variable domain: GAGVSQSPRYKVTKRGQDVALRCDPISGHVSLYWYRQALGQGPEFLTYFNYEAQQDKSGLPNDRFSAERPEGSISTLTIQRTEQRDSAMYRCASSLGHSNTGELFFGEGSRLTVL.

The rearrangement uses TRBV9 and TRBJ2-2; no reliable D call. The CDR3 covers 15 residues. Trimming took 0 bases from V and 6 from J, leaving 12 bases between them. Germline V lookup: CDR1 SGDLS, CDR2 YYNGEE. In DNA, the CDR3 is TGTGCCAGCAGCGTAGGGCCCCTTGGGGCCGGGGAGCTGTTTTTT. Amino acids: CASSVGPLGAGELFF.

In DNA, the CDR3 is TGTGCCAGCAGCCTGGGACTGGTAAAAGAGACCCAGTACTTC. Translation: CASSLGLVKETQYF. This sequence joins TRBV6-5 and TRBJ2-5; a possible D gene is TRBD2 (6 bases). V gave up 6 bases and J gave up 3 bases, with 14 bases separating them. Per the germline V gene, CDR1 is MNHEY and CDR2 is SVGAGI. The CDR3 loop spans 14 amino acids.

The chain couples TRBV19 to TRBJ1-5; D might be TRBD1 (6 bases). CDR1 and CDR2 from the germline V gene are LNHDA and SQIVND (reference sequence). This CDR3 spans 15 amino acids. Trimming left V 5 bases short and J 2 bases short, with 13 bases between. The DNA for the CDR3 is TGTGCCAGTAGTGCGAACAGGGCTGGCAATCAGCCCCAGCATTTT. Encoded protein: CASSANRAGNQPQHF.

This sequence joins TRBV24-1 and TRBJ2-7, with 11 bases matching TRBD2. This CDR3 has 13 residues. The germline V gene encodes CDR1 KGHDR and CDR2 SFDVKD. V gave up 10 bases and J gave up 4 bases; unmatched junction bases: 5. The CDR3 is CATSGRDSYEQYF. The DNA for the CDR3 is TGTGCCACTAGCGGGAGGGATTCTTACGAGCAGTACTTC.

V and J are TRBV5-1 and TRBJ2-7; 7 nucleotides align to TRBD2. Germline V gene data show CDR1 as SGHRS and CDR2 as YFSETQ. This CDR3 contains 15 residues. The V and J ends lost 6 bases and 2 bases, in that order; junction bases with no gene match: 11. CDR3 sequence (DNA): TGCGCCAGCAAAGCGGGGAGTAATTCCCCCTACGAGCAGTACTTC. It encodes CASKAGSNSPYEQYF.